This T cell receptor (beta chain) originates from a study of OX40 agonist ivuxolimab in advanced cancers. General study findings and limits: A proportion of nonresponders additionally exhibited low normalized T-cell clonal expansion. Mean expanded clone counts were higher in CD8+ than CD4+ T cells. Antigen specificity was not determined for the expanded peripheral T cells.

The CDR3 length is 13 residues. Germline V gives CDR1 SGHRS, CDR2 YFSETQ. Trimming took off 1 base at V and 7 bases at J, with 8 bases between the two ends. Assay: immunoSEQ multiplex PCR; the TCRdb copy retains only in-frame clones and omits some. The table has almost 70,000 clones, 80% to 90% seen once. Excluded were patients having autoimmune disease history or systemic immunosuppression. On this clone itself: The antigen is not known.

The sample here was CD4+ or CD8+ T cells sorted from blood, taken in a trial of the OX40 agonist ivuxolimab. The V call is TRBV5-1, the J call TRBJ2-2, with D unresolved. The TCR sequence derives from an adult with an advanced solid tumor such as melanoma, head and neck, liver or kidney cancer. The CDR3 DNA reads TGCGCCAGCAGCTTGAGGCAAGGCGGGGAGCTGTTTTTT. This sequence encodes CASSLRQGGELFF.